Each of the 22 T cell receptor beta chains below was sequenced from the same sample in a study of blood T cell repertoires in COVID-19. Clones were read by immunoSEQ multiplex PCR, and TCRdb kept only the in-frame ones, dropping some. The table records more than 20,000 clones, approximately 88% of them present only once. Sequencing was done on a sample of peripheral blood. Receptors were obtained from a man older than 75 with active or convalescent COVID-19.

The V gene is TRBV7-6, the J gene TRBJ2-3; 12 nucleotides line up with TRBD2. J was trimmed by 0 bases and V by 2 bases; bases with no gene match: 12. The germline V gene encodes CDR1 SGHVS and CDR2 FNYEAQ. The CDR3 spans 20 residues. The DNA for the CDR3 is TGTGCCAGCAGCTTAAGGCCTAGCGGGAGGGCCAGGGGGAGCACAGATACGCAGTATTTT. It specifies CASSLRPSGRARGSTDTQYF.

J is TRBJ1-4 and V is TRBV15, with a tentative D call TRBD1 (5 bases). Trimming stripped 2 bases from V and 5 bases from J, with 15 bases between. The CDR3 loop spans 16 amino acids. The germline gives CDR1 LNHNV, CDR2 YYDKDF (reference sequence). The CDR3 DNA reads TGTGCCACCAGCAGATCTCAACGCGGGGGGAATGAAAAACTGTTTTTT. Translating gives CATSRSQRGGNEKLFF. Full variable domain (outside the CDR3, taken from reference TRBV15 and TRBJ1-4): DAMVIQNPRYQVTQFGKPVTLSCSQTLNHNVMYWYQQKSSQAPKLLFHYYDKDFNNEADTPDNFQSRRPNTSFCFLDIRSPGLGDTAMYLCATSRSQRGGNEKLFFGSGTQLSVL.

The CDR3 sequence is CASSPGQDYYGYTF. In DNA, the CDR3 is TGTGCCAGCAGCCCGGGACAGGATTATTATGGCTACACCTTC. The chain carries TRBV7-2 and TRBJ1-2, with 8 nucleotides matching TRBD1. V gave up 5 bases and J gave up 5 bases; unmatched junction bases: 7. This CDR3 region has 14 residues. Germline V CDR1 and CDR2: SGHTA, FQGNSA.

V usage is TRBV27 and J usage is TRBJ1-5, with D possibly TRBD1 on 5 matching bases. CDR1 MNHEY and CDR2 SMNVEV come from the germline V gene (reference sequence). Trimming cost V 6 bases and J 3 bases, with 12 bases left between them. The CDR3 consists of 14 residues. This chain's CDR3 is CASRHWGDNQPQHF. As DNA, the CDR3 is TGTGCCAGCAGACATTGGGGGGACAATCAGCCCCAGCATTTT.

The V and J genes are TRBV7-9 and TRBJ1-3; D ambiguous. V was shortened by 1 base and J by 2 bases, with 9 bases between the two germline ends. The CDR3 has 15 residues. Germline CDR1 is SEHNR and CDR2 is FQNEAQ (reference sequence). CDR3 sequence (DNA): TGTGCCAGCAGCTTAGTTATGGGCCCTGGAAACACCATATATTTT. Protein product: CASSLVMGPGNTIYF.

This clone was seen once. The CDR3 DNA reads as TGTGCCAGCAGCTTAGACAGGGGGCTTCTTTCTCAGTCAACTAATGAAAAACTGTTTTTT. This sequence encodes CASSLDRGLLSQSTNEKLFF. The gene calls are TRBV7-8 and TRBJ1-4; 9 positions agree with TRBD1. The CDR3 covers 20 residues. Germline lookup yields CDR1 SGHVS and CDR2 FQNEAQ. After removal of 1 base from V and 0 bases from J, the junction contained 12 bases not matched to a gene.

The chain employs TRBV7-9 and TRBJ1-1; maybe TRBD1 (6 bases). Germline CDR1 SEHNR, CDR2 FQNEAQ (reference sequence). V lost 3 bases to trimming and J lost 3 bases, with 8 bases between them. The CDR3 length is 13 residues. The CDR3 DNA is TGTGCCAGCAGCTTGGACAGAGACACTGAAGCTTTCTTT. Encoded protein: CASSLDRDTEAFF. The full variable domain, completed using reference TRBV7-9 and TRBJ1-1, is DTGVSQNPRHKITKRGQNVTFRCDPISEHNRLYWYRQTLGQGPEFLTYFQNEAQLEKSRLLSDRFSAERPKGSFSTLEIQRTEQGDSAMYLCASSLDRDTEAFFGQGTRLTVV.

The chain links TRBV7-2 to TRBJ1-2, with D possibly being TRBD1 (6 bases). The germline CDR1 and CDR2 sequences are SGHTA and FQGNSA. The CDR3 has 17 residues. Trimming took 5 bases from V and 1 from J, leaving 20 bases between them. CDR3 nucleotides: TGTGCCAGCAGCCTCCAAACCAGGGGCGGGCTTAACTATGGCTACACCTTC. Its translation is CASSLQTRGGLNYGYTF.

This chain connects TRBV5-4 to TRBJ2-7, with D maybe TRBD2 (6 bases). Germline CDR1 and CDR2: SGHNT and YYREEE (reference sequence). The CDR3 extends over 16 amino acids. V was clipped by 1 base and J by 3 bases, with 17 bases between them. CDR3 region: CASSLSQASVYYEQYF. CDR3 bases: TGTGCCAGCAGCTTGAGCCAGGCTAGCGTTTACTACGAGCAGTACTTC.

This clone appeared a few times. The chain recombines TRBV27 with TRBJ2-4, with D tentatively TRBD2 (5 bases). The CDR3 runs 16 residues. Germline CDR1 and CDR2: MNHEY and SMNVEV (reference sequence). V was cut by 3 bases and J by 0 bases, with 12 bases left in between. CDR3 DNA: TGTGCCAGCAGTTTCAGCGGAGCCCTAGCCAAAAACATTCAGTACTTC. It specifies CASSFSGALAKNIQYF.

The CDR3 DNA reads TGCGCCAGCAGAGGAGGGGGGGCTCCAACTAATGAAAAACTGTTTTTT. This codes for CASRGGGAPTNEKLFF. The chain couples TRBV10-2 to TRBJ1-4, with a weak D call TRBD1 (6 bases). CDR3 length: 16 residues. V was clipped by 6 bases and J by 0 bases, with 14 bases between them. CDR1 and CDR2 from the germline V gene are WSHSY and SAAADI.

This clone was found once. This chain uses TRBV11-2 with TRBJ2-1; a weak D match, TRBD1 (6 bases). V was cut by 4 bases and J by 12 bases, with 16 bases left in between. CDR3 length: 13 amino acids. Germline V gives CDR1 SGHAT, CDR2 FQNNGV. The CDR3 spells CASSSWIETGQFF. The CDR3 DNA reads TGTGCCAGCAGCTCCTGGATAGAGACAGGGCAGTTCTTC. Drawing the rest from reference TRBV11-2 and TRBJ2-1, the complete variable domain is EAGVAQSPRYKIIEKRQSVAFWCNPISGHATLYWYQQILGQGPKLLIQFQNNGVVDDSQLPKDRFSAERLKGVDSTLKIQPAKLEDSAVYLCASSSWIETGQFFGPGTRLTVL.

This sequence joins TRBV6-5 and TRBJ1-5, with no clear D. V was cut by 8 bases and J by 5 bases, with 13 bases left in between. Germline V gene lookup returns CDR1 MNHEY and CDR2 SVGAGI. The CDR3 totals 13 residues. Here the CDR3 DNA reads TGTGCCAGCCGGCAATGGGCGCATCAGCCCCAGCATTTT. Protein product: CASRQWAHQPQHF.

This clone was seen a few times. This rearrangement joins TRBV29-1 to TRBJ2-7; D uncertain. V lost 5 bases to trimming and J lost 6 bases, with 11 bases between them. The CDR3 spans 11 residues. Germline V gene sequence: CDR1 SQVTM, CDR2 ANQGSEA. The CDR3 is CSVSYLREQYF. CDR3 bases: TGCAGCGTTTCATATCTGCGCGAGCAGTACTTC.

The V call is TRBV5-1, the J call TRBJ1-2; the D gene is possibly TRBD1 (5 bases). The germline V gene encodes CDR1 SGHRS and CDR2 YFSETQ. CDR3 length: 16 amino acids. The ends were cut back, 0 bases at V and 8 bases at J, with 20 bases in the middle. The CDR3 DNA reads TGCGCCAGCAGCTTGGCCTTCCGCCAGGGCGGGGGGGGCTACACCTTC. Translation gives CASSLAFRQGGGGYTF.

The chain is built from TRBV2 and TRBJ1-5, with TRBD1 matching over 8 bases. CDR1 is SNHLY and CDR2 is FYNNEI in the germline V gene. The V gene end was trimmed by 1 base and the J gene end by 6 bases; junction bases not matched to a gene: 5. CDR3 length equals 15 residues. The chain's CDR3 is CASSEDVTGGQPQHF. The CDR3 DNA follows: TGTGCCAGCAGTGAAGATGTCACAGGGGGTCAGCCCCAGCATTTT.

This clone is classed as medium-sized. The V call is TRBV7-3, the J call TRBJ2-3; TRBD2 matches 8 bases. Germline CDR1 SGHTA, CDR2 FQGTGA. After removal of 5 bases from V and 4 bases from J, the junction contained 5 bases not matched to a gene. This CDR3 region has 14 residues. Written as DNA, the CDR3 is TGTGCCAGCAGCCCCGGGGGGGGCGCAGATACGCAGTATTTT. Encoded protein: CASSPGGGADTQYF.

This clone was seen once. V usage is TRBV2 and J usage is TRBJ1-4; D uncertain. The length of the CDR3 is 14 residues. Germline CDR1 reads SNHLY; CDR2 reads FYNNEI. The V end was cut by 5 bases, the J end by 0 bases, with 7 bases between. The CDR3 sequence is CASSLQATNEKLFF. The CDR3 region has the DNA TGTGCCAGCAGTCTTCAGGCAACTAATGAAAAACTGTTTTTT.

The chain uses TRBV12-5 and TRBJ2-5; 13 positions match TRBD2. V trimming: 6 bases; J trimming: 5 bases; junction bases outside the gene matches: 9. The germline gives CDR1 LGHNT, CDR2 FRNRAP. The CDR3 runs 16 residues. The CDR3 nucleotides are TGTGCTAGTGGCCCTCGCGGACTAGCGGGAGACGAGACCCAGTACTTC. Amino acids: CASGPRGLAGDETQYF. Full variable domain (rest looked up from reference TRBV12-5 and TRBJ2-5): DARVTQTPRHKVTEMGQEVTMRCQPILGHNTVFWYRQTMMQGLELLAYFRNRAPLDDSGMPKDRFSAEMPDATLATLKIQPSEPRDSAVYFCASGPRGLAGDETQYFGPGTRLLVL.

This clone was detected a few times. The chain uses TRBV19 and TRBJ1-2; 10 positions agree with TRBD1. Germline CDR1 is LNHDA and CDR2 is SQIVND (reference sequence). Losses at the gene ends were 2 bases for V and 6 bases for J; bases not matched to a gene: 6. This CDR3 has 15 amino acids. The CDR3: CASSINQDRGDGYTF. The CDR3 nucleotides are TGTGCCAGTAGTATAAATCAGGACAGGGGGGATGGCTACACCTTC.

The V call is TRBV27, the J call TRBJ2-2, with D possibly TRBD2 on 7 matching bases. The CDR3 has 15 amino acids. In germline, CDR1 is MNHEY, CDR2 SMNVEV (reference sequence). Trimming removed 7 bases at V and 4 bases at J, with 16 bases between. The CDR3 DNA reads as TGTGCCAGCAAGAGGGGGGGGGTGGGCACCGGGGAGCTGTTTTTT. The encoded protein is CASKRGGVGTGELFF.

The genes are TRBV19 and TRBJ2-7; 8 bases are a match to TRBD2. The length of the CDR3 is 13 residues. Trimming at V came to 6 bases and at J to 3 bases, leaving 4 bases not matched to a gene. Germline V gives CDR1 LNHDA, CDR2 SQIVND (reference sequence). CDR3 amino acids: CASRAGVDYEQYF. The DNA for the CDR3 is TGTGCCAGTAGAGCGGGAGTCGACTACGAGCAGTACTTC.